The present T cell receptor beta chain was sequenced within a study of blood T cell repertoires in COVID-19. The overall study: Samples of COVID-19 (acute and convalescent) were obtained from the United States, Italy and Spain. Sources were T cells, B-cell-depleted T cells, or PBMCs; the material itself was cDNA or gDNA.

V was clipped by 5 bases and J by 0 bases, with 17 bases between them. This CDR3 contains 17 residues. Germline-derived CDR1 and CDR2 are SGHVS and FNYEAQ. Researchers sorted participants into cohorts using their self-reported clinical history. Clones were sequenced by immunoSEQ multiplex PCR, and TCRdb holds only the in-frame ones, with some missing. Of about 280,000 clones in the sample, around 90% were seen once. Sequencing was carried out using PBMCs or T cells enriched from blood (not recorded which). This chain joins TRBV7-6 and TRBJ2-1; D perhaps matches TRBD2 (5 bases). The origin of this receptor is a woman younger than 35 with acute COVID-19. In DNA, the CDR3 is TGTGCCAGCAGCCCTCCTCTAGCTCCCAGCTCCTACAATGAGCAGTTCTTC. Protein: CASSPPLAPSSYNEQFF.